A single sample gave rise to the 13 T cell receptor beta chains below, sequenced in a study of T cells after yellow fever vaccination. TCRdb re-called the 5' RACE reads through MiXCR, storing one row per CDR3 protein. The sample includes 100,000 to 150,000 distinct CDR3 sequences, 7.5% to 10% of them seen just once. Material: CD8+ T cells sorted from PBMCs, obtained on the day of the yellow fever booster vaccination. The receptor source for this set is a man younger than 35 who received the YFV17D yellow fever vaccine.

V and J are TRBV12-3 or TRBV12-4 and TRBJ1-1; 9 nucleotides line up with TRBD1. The CDR3 consists of 13 residues. The V and J ends lost 3 bases and 7 bases, in that order; junction bases with no gene match: 3. The CDR3 is CASSLDRGGEAFF. The CDR3 nucleotides are TGTGCCAGCAGTTTGGACAGGGGAGGTGAAGCTTTCTTT.

The V call is TRBV7-9, the J call TRBJ1-2; D perhaps matches TRBD1 (5 bases). Germline V gives CDR1 SEHNR, CDR2 FQNEAQ (reference sequence). The CDR3 totals 11 residues. Trimming stripped 11 bases from V and 12 bases from J, with 19 bases between. For the CDR3, the DNA is TGTGCCCTCAAACCCCCGGGGGAGGACACCTTC. Residues: CALKPPGEDTF.

This clonotype occurred a few times. The chain has TRBV10-3 and TRBJ2-7, with D tentatively TRBD2 (8 bases). V lost 10 bases and J lost 1, with 14 bases in between. This CDR3 spans 13 amino acids. Germline loops: CDR1 ENHRY, CDR2 SYGVKD. Here the CDR3 DNA reads TGTGCCACCCGGGAGGGGGCTTCCTACGAGCAGTACTTC. Its translation is CATREGASYEQYF.

V gene TRBV6-2 or TRBV6-3 combines with J gene TRBJ2-3; perhaps TRBD1 as D (7 bases). Germline values: CDR1 MNHEY, CDR2 SVGEGT. The CDR3 is made up of 16 amino acids. Trimming removed 7 bases from V and 4 bases from J, with 21 bases in between. CDR3 DNA: TGTGCCAGCACGTACCTCAATTCCAGGGGGGCAGATACGCAGTATTTT. Its protein is CASTYLNSRGADTQYF.

The table lists this clonotype with many counts. The V call is TRBV11-1, the J call TRBJ2-1; the match to TRBD1 covers 7 bases. With V trimmed by 5 bases and J by 2 bases, 3 bases remained unmatched. Germline loops: CDR1 SGHAT, CDR2 FQDESV (reference sequence). The CDR3 is made up of 14 amino acids. The CDR3 DNA follows: TGTGCCAGCAGCCCAGGGGGACCCTACAATGAGCAGTTCTTC. It encodes CASSPGGPYNEQFF.

The V and J genes are TRBV9 and TRBJ2-3, with D possibly TRBD2 on 5 matching bases. This CDR3 spans 17 amino acids. Germline CDR1 SGDLS, CDR2 YYNGEE. Trimming stripped 3 bases from V and 0 bases from J, with 17 bases between. In DNA, the CDR3 is TGTGCCAGCAGCGCCGGGGTTCGAAAAACTAGCACAGATACGCAGTATTTT. Residues: CASSAGVRKTSTDTQYF.

A few counts support this clonotype. V usage is TRBV10-3 and J usage is TRBJ2-3, with 13 bases matching TRBD2. Germline V gene data show CDR1 as ENHRY and CDR2 as SYGVKD. V trimming: 5 bases; J trimming: 5 bases; junction bases outside the gene matches: 7. The CDR3 contains 16 residues. The CDR3 nucleotides are TGTGCCATCAGTCATACTAGCGGGGGGGCAGGAGATACGCAGTATTTT. This encodes CAISHTSGGAGDTQYF.

This clonotype was detected ten times or more. The rearrangement uses TRBV4-3 and TRBJ2-3, with 8 nucleotides matching TRBD2. There are 19 residues in the CDR3. Germline V gives CDR1 LGHNA, CDR2 YSLEER. V lost 1 base and J lost 0; bases outside the gene matches: 12. The CDR3 protein is CASSQAMSGGKSSTDTQYF. The CDR3 nucleotides are TGCGCCAGCAGCCAAGCGATGAGCGGGGGCAAATCTAGCACAGATACGCAGTATTTT.

This clonotype occurred a few times. Written as DNA, the CDR3 is TGCGCCAGCAGCCAAGATGGGCAGGGGGTGCAAGAGACCCAGTACTTC. It specifies CASSQDGQGVQETQYF. This chain joins TRBV4-3 and TRBJ2-5, with TRBD1 matching 7 bases. Per germline, CDR1 LGHNA and CDR2 YSLEER. The CDR3 has 16 amino acids. V shed 0 bases, J shed 2 bases, and the junction held 6 bases outside the gene matches.

The genes are TRBV4-2 and TRBJ2-3, with D perhaps matching TRBD2 (7 bases). Germline V lookup: CDR1 LGHNA, CDR2 YNFKEQ. This CDR3 has 17 amino acids. V was trimmed by 3 bases and J by 2 bases, leaving 18 bases between them. The CDR3 is CASSQVVAGATTDTQYF. As DNA, the CDR3 is TGTGCCAGCAGCCAGGTAGTGGCGGGGGCCACCACAGATACGCAGTATTTT.

The chain carries TRBV20-1 and TRBJ2-1, with 7 bases matching TRBD2. The CDR3 has 14 residues. CDR1 DFQATT and CDR2 SNEGSKA come from the germline V gene (reference sequence). V lost 0 bases, J lost 4 bases, and 3 bases stayed unmatched. The CDR3 region has the DNA TGCAGTGCTAGAGAAAGCGGGGTGTACAATGAGCAGTTCTTC. This gives the protein CSARESGVYNEQFF.

This clonotype was seen a few times. The chain recombines TRBV4-1 with TRBJ2-2, with D tentatively TRBD2 (6 bases). V was shortened by 6 bases and J by 6 bases, with 14 bases between the two germline ends. Looked up from germline, CDR1 is MGHRA and CDR2 is YSYEKL. The CDR3 runs 14 residues. The CDR3 DNA sequence: TGCGCCAGCAGACATCCCGGGGAGGCCGGGGAGCTGTTTTTT. Translated: CASRHPGEAGELFF.

This clonotype turned up a few times. This sequence joins TRBV6-5 and TRBJ2-7; no definite D call. Looked up from germline, CDR1 is MNHEY and CDR2 is SVGAGI. V was trimmed by 5 bases and J by 3 bases, leaving 11 bases between them. This CDR3 is built from 13 residues. In nucleotides, the CDR3 is TGTGCCAGCAGTCCGAACCAGCTCTACGAGCAGTACTTC. This sequence encodes CASSPNQLYEQYF.